This is a list of T cell receptor beta chains from one sample in a study of human T cells and chemical hapten exposure. TCRdb redid the calling of the RACE reads with MiXCR, one entry per CDR3 protein. Seen here are approximately 350,000 distinct CDR3 sequences, under 9% observed once, and the top ten hold 7% to 10%. Here the sequenced sample was whole blood, taken in connection with sensitization to the hapten diphenylcyclopropenone (DPC). These receptors were obtained from a woman aged 18-30 years with alopecia areata. Some clones in this sample may be carry-over from other donors' samples. The CDR3 runs from the conserved cysteine through the conserved F or W. Fields, in order: CDR3 protein, V gene, J gene.

CASSLRTWTGSNEKLFF	TRBV12-3/TRBV12-4	TRBJ1-4
CSAKGDGQQVYGYTF	TRBV20-1	TRBJ1-2
CASRGGGVNGYTF	TRBV7-9	TRBJ1-2
CASSFHRGSYNEQFF	TRBV11-2	TRBJ2-1
CASSPDRVHNQPQHF	TRBV12-3/TRBV12-4	TRBJ1-5
CASSATERDIGYTF	TRBV18	TRBJ1-2
CASSYLTPSSGNTIYF	TRBV5-4	TRBJ1-3
CASSLGLVAAEAFF	TRBV12-3/TRBV12-4	TRBJ1-1
CSVEGGLGANTEAFF	TRBV29-1	TRBJ1-1
CASSPTALANQPQHF	TRBV18	TRBJ1-5
CASSLGQAANYGYTF	TRBV12-3/TRBV12-4	TRBJ1-2
CASYLTGGEQYF	TRBV5-1	TRBJ2-7
CASSLGPGWQPQHF	TRBV5-1	TRBJ1-5
CASSLFRNSPLHF	TRBV28	TRBJ1-6
CASSVEAGHEQYF	TRBV9	TRBJ2-7
CASSQGTANTEAFF	TRBV5-1	TRBJ1-1
CASSSLRTSSQKTTDTQYF	TRBV7-9	TRBJ2-3
CASSSSNLAGVADTQYF	TRBV7-9	TRBJ2-3
CASRRGGTGSRLSEGYTF	TRBV13	TRBJ1-2
CASRPGTGYEKLFF	TRBV12-3/TRBV12-4	TRBJ1-4
CASSQDERGLNTEAFF	TRBV4-1	TRBJ1-1
CSARSWALPAQHF	TRBV20-1	TRBJ1-5
CSVEDSYTDTQYF	TRBV29-1	TRBJ2-3
CASSLSNQETQYF	TRBV5-1	TRBJ2-5
CASSQDHTEAFF	TRBV4-3	TRBJ1-1
CASSLGDRVPYEQYF	TRBV7-9	TRBJ2-7
CASTMDGTYEQYF	TRBV28	TRBJ2-7
CASSPSSNYGYTF	TRBV11-1	TRBJ1-2
CASSSTRLETQYF	TRBV12-3/TRBV12-4	TRBJ2-5
CASSYQGAGTEAFF	TRBV6-5	TRBJ1-1
CASSEGVNEKLFF	TRBV2	TRBJ1-4
CAISEPKSSGNTIYF	TRBV10-3	TRBJ1-3
CASSLPGVNTEAFF	TRBV5-1	TRBJ1-1
CASSQDRRTEAFF	TRBV14	TRBJ1-1
CASSLGGQVSIQYF	TRBV11-3	TRBJ2-4
CASSYSGQSSGNTIYF	TRBV6-6	TRBJ1-3
CASSDDSLKNIQYF	TRBV7-2	TRBJ2-4
CASSLGQLTDTQYF	TRBV5-4	TRBJ2-3
CSPRARSEAPYEQYF	TRBV20-1	TRBJ2-7
CASSYELVGKNSPLHF	TRBV6-5	TRBJ1-6
CASSPDGVNQPQHF	TRBV7-2	TRBJ1-5
CASSYGREKGGYTF	TRBV6-8	TRBJ1-2
CSATRQGRNEQYF	TRBV20-1	TRBJ2-7
CATHDRTDQPQHF	TRBV10-3	TRBJ1-5
CASSGGPTRGNTIYF	TRBV10-2	TRBJ1-3
CASSLSGTVQYF	TRBV6-2/TRBV6-3	TRBJ2-7
CASSQDITSGGGYEQYF	TRBV4-3	TRBJ2-7